This TCR beta chain was obtained from a study of blood T cells in healthy people across ages. Across the study: T cells yielded about one barcoded beta molecule per two cells through template switching. General study points: Unsorted PBMC material precluded a definitive naive versus antigen-experienced comparison. As naive T cell percentage varied, TCR beta diversity correlated strongly with it.

The CDR3 is 14 amino acids. The germline CDR1 and CDR2 sequences are SNHLY and FYNNEI. The ends were cut back, 7 bases at V and 2 bases at J, with 14 bases in the middle. As regards this clonotype: Its antigen remains unknown.

Primers used in a second PCR of about 6 to 11 cycles were a sample-barcoded 5' primer and a J-beta primer mix. Using its own MiXCR run on the 5' RACE reads, TCRdb lists one record per CDR3 protein. The sample consists of 1.5 million or so distinct CDR3 sequences, about 43% of them appearing once. The chain uses TRBV2 and TRBJ2-5, with a possible D match to TRBD1 (5 bases). This sequence was found in a young woman in good health. Sequencing was performed on blood. Written as DNA, the CDR3 is TGTGCCAGCAATGTGAAGGGGTGGCAAGAGACCCAGTACTTC. The encoded protein is CASNVKGWQETQYF.